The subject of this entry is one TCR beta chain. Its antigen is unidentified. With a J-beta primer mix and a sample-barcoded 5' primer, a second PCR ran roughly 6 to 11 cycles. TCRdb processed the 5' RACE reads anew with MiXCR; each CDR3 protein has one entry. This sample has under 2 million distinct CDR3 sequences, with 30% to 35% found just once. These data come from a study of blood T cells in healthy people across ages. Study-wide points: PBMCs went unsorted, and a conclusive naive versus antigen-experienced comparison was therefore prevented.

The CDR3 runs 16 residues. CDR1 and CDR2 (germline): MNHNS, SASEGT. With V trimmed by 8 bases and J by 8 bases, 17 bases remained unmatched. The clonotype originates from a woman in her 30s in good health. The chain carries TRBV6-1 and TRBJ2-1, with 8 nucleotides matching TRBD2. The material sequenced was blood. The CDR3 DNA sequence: TGTGCCAGCGCTCCTCGGGGGGGCGCAAGGTCCGATGAGCAGTTCTTC. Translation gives CASAPRGGARSDEQFF.